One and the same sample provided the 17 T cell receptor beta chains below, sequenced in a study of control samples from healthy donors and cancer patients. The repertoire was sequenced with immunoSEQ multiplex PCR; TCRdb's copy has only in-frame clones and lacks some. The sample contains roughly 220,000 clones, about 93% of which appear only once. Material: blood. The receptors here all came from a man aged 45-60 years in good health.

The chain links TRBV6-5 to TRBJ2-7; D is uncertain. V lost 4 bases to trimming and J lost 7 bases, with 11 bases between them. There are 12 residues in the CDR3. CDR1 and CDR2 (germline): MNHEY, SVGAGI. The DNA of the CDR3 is TGTGCCAGCAGTTCGACGGTAGGGGAGCAGTACTTC. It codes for CASSSTVGEQYF.

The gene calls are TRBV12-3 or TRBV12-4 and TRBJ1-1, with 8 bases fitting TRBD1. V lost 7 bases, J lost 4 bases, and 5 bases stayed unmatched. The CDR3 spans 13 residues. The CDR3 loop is CASTLTGGTEAFF. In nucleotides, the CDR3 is TGTGCCAGCACCCTAACAGGGGGCACTGAAGCTTTCTTT.

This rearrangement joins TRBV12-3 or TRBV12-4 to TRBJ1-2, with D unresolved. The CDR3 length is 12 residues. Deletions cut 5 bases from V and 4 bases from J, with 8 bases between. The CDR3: CASSTSPYGYTF. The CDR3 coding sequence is TGTGCCAGCAGTACTTCTCCCTATGGCTACACCTTC.

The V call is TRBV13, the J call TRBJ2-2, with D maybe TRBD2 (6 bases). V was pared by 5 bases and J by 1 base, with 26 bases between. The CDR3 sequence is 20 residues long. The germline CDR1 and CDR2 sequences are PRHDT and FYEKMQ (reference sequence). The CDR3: CASSLQFSPYRGGNTGELFF. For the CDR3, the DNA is TGTGCCAGCAGCCTTCAATTTTCGCCGTATCGGGGAGGGAACACCGGGGAGCTGTTTTTT. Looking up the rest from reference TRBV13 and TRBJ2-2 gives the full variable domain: AAGVIQSPRHLIKEKRETATLKCYPIPRHDTVYWYQQGPGQDPQFLISFYEKMQSDKGSIPDRFSAQQFSDYHSELNMSSLELGDSALYFCASSLQFSPYRGGNTGELFFGEGSRLTVL.

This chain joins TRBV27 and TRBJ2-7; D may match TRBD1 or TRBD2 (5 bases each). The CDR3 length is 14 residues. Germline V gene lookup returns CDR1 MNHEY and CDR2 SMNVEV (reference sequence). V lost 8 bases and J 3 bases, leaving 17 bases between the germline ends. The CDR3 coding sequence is TGTGCCAGCTCATCAGCAGGGAGAATCTACGAGCAGTACTTC. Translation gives CASSSAGRIYEQYF.

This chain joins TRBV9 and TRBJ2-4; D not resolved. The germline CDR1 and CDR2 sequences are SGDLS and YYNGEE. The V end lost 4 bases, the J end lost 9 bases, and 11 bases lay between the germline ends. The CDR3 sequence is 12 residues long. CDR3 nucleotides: TGTGCCAGCAGCCCCGACTCTGGCATTCAGTACTTC. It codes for CASSPDSGIQYF. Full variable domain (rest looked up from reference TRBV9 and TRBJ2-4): DSGVTQTPKHLITATGQRVTLRCSPRSGDLSVYWYQQSLDQGLQFLIQYYNGEERAKGNILERFSAQQFPDLHSELNLSSLELGDSALYFCASSPDSGIQYFGAGTRLSVL.

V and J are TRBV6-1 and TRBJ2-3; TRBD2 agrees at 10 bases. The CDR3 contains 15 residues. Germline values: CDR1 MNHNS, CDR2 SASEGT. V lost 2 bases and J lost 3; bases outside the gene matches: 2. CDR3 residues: CASSELAGDTDTQYF. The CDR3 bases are TGTGCCAGCAGTGAACTAGCGGGGGATACAGATACGCAGTATTTT.

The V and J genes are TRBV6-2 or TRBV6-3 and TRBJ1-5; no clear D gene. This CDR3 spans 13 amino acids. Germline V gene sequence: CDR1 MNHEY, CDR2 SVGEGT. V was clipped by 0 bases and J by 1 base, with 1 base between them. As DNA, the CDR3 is TGTGCCAGCAGTTACTCCAGCAATCAGCCCCAGCATTTT. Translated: CASSYSSNQPQHF.

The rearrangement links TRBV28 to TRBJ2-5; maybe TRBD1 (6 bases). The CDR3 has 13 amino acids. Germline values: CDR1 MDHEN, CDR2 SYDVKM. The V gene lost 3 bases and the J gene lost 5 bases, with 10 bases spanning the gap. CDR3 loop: CASSFQGLETQYF. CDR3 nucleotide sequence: TGTGCCAGCAGTTTTCAGGGGCTGGAGACCCAGTACTTC.

The CDR3 sequence: CASSWTGPTYEQYF. CDR3 nucleotides: TGTGCCAGCAGCTGGACAGGGCCGACCTACGAGCAGTACTTC. The chain links TRBV5-6 to TRBJ2-7; 8 positions match TRBD1. Germline V lookup: CDR1 SGHDT, CDR2 YYEEEE. Unmatched junction bases numbered 4, after V lost 3 bases and J lost 2 bases. The CDR3 spans 14 residues. Complete variable domain (other parts from reference TRBV5-6 and TRBJ2-7): DAGVTQSPTHLIKTRGQQVTLRCSPKSGHDTVSWYQQALGQGPQFIFQYYEEEERQRGNFPDRFSGHQFPNYSSELNVNALLLGDSALYLCASSWTGPTYEQYFGPGTRLTVT.

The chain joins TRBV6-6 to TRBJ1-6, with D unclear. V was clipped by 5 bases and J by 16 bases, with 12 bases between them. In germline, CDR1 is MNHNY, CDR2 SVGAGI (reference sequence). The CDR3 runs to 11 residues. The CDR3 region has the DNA TGTGCCAGCAGTAGACAAGCTCCGCTCCACTTT. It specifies CASSRQAPLHF.

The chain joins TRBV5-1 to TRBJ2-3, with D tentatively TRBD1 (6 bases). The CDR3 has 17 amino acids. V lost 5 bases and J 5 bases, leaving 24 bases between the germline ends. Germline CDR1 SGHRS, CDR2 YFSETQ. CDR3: CASRHGRAGVSGDTQYF. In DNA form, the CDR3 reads TGCGCCAGCAGGCATGGACGTGCAGGGGTCTCAGGAGATACGCAGTATTTT.

The CDR3 loop is CASNPQGANEKLFF. In DNA form, the CDR3 reads TGTGCCAGTAACCCCCAGGGAGCTAATGAAAAACTGTTTTTT. The chain recombines TRBV19 with TRBJ1-4, with D tentatively TRBD1 (5 bases). Germline V gene data show CDR1 as LNHDA and CDR2 as SQIVND (reference sequence). CDR3 size: 14 residues. V lost 7 bases and J lost 3, with 12 bases in between.

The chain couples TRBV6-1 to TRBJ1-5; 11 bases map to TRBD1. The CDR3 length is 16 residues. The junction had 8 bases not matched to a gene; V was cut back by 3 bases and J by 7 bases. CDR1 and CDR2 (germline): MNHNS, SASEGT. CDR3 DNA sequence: TGTGCCAGCAGTGATTGGACAGGGGGCAATGGCCAGCCCCAGCATTTT. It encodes CASSDWTGGNGQPQHF.

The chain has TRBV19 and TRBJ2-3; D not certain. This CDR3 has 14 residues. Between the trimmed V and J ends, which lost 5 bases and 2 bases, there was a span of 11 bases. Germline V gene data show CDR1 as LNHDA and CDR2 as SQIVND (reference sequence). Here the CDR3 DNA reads TGTGCCAGTAGTCCGCCAGCCGACACAGATACGCAGTATTTT. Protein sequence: CASSPPADTDTQYF. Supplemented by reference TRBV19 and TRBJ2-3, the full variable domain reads DGGITQSPKYLFRKEGQNVTLSCEQNLNHDAMYWYRQDPGQGLRLIYYSQIVNDFQKGDIAEGYSVSREKKESFPLTVTSAQKNPTAFYLCASSPPADTDTQYFGPGTRLTVL.

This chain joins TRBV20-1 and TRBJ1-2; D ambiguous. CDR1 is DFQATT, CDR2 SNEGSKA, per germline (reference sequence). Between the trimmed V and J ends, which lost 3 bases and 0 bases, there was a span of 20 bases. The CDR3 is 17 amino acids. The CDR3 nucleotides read TGCAGTGCTAGTAGTCGTGGCTCTTCCACCCCTAACTATGGCTACACCTTC. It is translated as CSASSRGSSTPNYGYTF.

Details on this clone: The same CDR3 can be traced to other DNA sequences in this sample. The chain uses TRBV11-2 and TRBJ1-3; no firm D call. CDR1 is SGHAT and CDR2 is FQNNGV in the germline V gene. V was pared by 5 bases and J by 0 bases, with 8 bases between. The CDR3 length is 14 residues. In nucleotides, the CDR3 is TGTGCCAGCAGCCTTTCTCTCTCTGGAAACACCATATATTTT. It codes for CASSLSLSGNTIYF.